Each of the 22 T cell receptor beta chains below was sequenced from the same sample in a study of blood T cells in healthy people across ages. The use of a sample-barcoded 5' primer and a J-beta primer mix characterized a second PCR of roughly 6 to 11 cycles. TCRdb recomputed calls from the 5' RACE reads with MiXCR, one row per CDR3 protein. The table includes around 1,800,000 distinct CDR3 sequences, around 40% detected once. The sequenced sample consisted of blood. Receptors originate from a human donor in good health.

The chain recombines TRBV5-1 with TRBJ2-1; 9 nucleotides agree with TRBD2. The junction had 3 bases not matched to a gene; V was cut back by 0 bases and J by 5 bases. This CDR3 contains 15 residues. Germline V CDR1 and CDR2: SGHRS, YFSETQ. The CDR3 coding sequence is TGCGCCAGCAGCTTGGCTAGCGGGGCCAACAATGAGCAGTTCTTC. It specifies CASSLASGANNEQFF.

This clonotype turned up a few times. One end of the junction is discordant with germline, which a read error may explain. V is TRBV10-3 and J is TRBJ2-3, with 8 nucleotides matching TRBD2. The CDR3 sequence is 14 residues long. Germline CDR1 and CDR2: ENHRY and SYGVKD. The CDR3 nucleotides read TGTGTCATCAGCGGGGGAGCCCACACAGATACGCAGTATTTT. As protein: CVISGGAHTDTQYF.

As regards this clonotype: The junction does not match germline at one end; this may be a read error. The V and J genes are TRBV11-1 and TRBJ2-1, with D perhaps matching TRBD1 (6 bases). The germline CDR1 and CDR2 sequences are SGHAT and FQDESV (reference sequence). The CDR3 loop spans 13 amino acids. CDR3 sequence: CTSSLGHSNEQFF. In DNA, the CDR3 is TGTACCAGCAGCTTGGGACATAGCAATGAGCAGTTCTTC.

This clonotype has more than one count but fewer than ten. This chain connects TRBV29-1 to TRBJ1-2; D is perhaps TRBD1 (5 bases). Germline V gives CDR1 SQVTM, CDR2 ANQGSEA. The CDR3 extends over 15 amino acids. Trimming removed 4 bases from V and 7 bases from J, with 22 bases in between. The CDR3 sequence is CSVGWVERAGPGYTF. CDR3 coding DNA: TGCAGCGTTGGATGGGTAGAGAGGGCGGGACCTGGCTACACCTTC.

The V gene is TRBV27, the J gene TRBJ1-5; tentatively, D is TRBD1 (6 bases). Germline V lookup: CDR1 MNHEY, CDR2 SMNVEV (reference sequence). The V gene lost 6 bases and the J gene lost 8 bases, with 11 bases spanning the gap. The CDR3 contains 12 residues. CDR3 amino acids: CASRHRDEPQHF. The CDR3 bases are TGTGCCAGCAGGCACAGGGATGAGCCCCAGCATTTT.

This clonotype has more than one count but fewer than ten. The gene calls are TRBV6-1 and TRBJ2-4; TRBD2 aligns across 11 bases. V trimming: 6 bases; J trimming: 13 bases; junction bases outside the gene matches: 26. Germline-derived CDR1 and CDR2 are MNHNS and SASEGT. This CDR3 is 19 amino acids long. The chain's CDR3 is CASSPGPSGGTLSYNEQYF. The DNA of the CDR3 is TGTGCCAGCAGCCCGGGCCCTAGCGGGGGGACTCTCTCCTACAATGAGCAGTACTTC.

The chain is built from TRBV7-2 and TRBJ2-7; 7 nucleotides line up with TRBD1. V dropped 2 bases and J dropped 7; count of bases not matched to a gene: 14. The CDR3 is made up of 16 amino acids. CDR1 and CDR2 (germline): SGHTA, FQGNSA. The CDR3 DNA reads TGTGCCAGCAGCTTAAAACAGGGGAAAGCCTACAATGAGCAGTACTTC. Translated: CASSLKQGKAYNEQYF. Filled out from reference TRBV7-2 and TRBJ2-7, the complete variable domain reads GAGVSQSPSNKVTEKGKDVELRCDPISGHTALYWYRQSLGQGLEFLIYFQGNSAPDKSGLPSDRFSAERTGGSVSTLTIQRTQQEDSAVYLCASSLKQGKAYNEQYFGPGTRLTVT.

The chain joins TRBV20-1 to TRBJ2-1; 7 bases match TRBD2. V shed 3 bases, J shed 8 bases, and the junction held 10 bases outside the gene matches. This CDR3 spans 14 amino acids. In germline, CDR1 is DFQATT, CDR2 SNEGSKA (reference sequence). The CDR3 DNA sequence: TGCAGTGCTAGGTCGGGGGGTAGCCTTCATGAGCAGTTCTTC. The encoded protein is CSARSGGSLHEQFF.

This clonotype was observed a handful of times. This sequence joins TRBV7-3 and TRBJ2-3; D remains unclear. The CDR3 is made up of 14 amino acids. V was pared by 3 bases and J by 0 bases, with 7 bases between. Germline CDR1 and CDR2: SGHTA and FQGTGA. The CDR3 nucleotides are TGTGCCAGCAGCTTGAAGGATAGCACAGATACGCAGTATTTT. This translates into CASSLKDSTDTQYF. Full variable domain (remainder filled in from reference TRBV7-3 and TRBJ2-3): GAGVSQTPSNKVTEKGKYVELRCDPISGHTALYWYRQSLGQGPEFLIYFQGTGAADDSGLPNDRFFAVRPEGSVSTLKIQRTERGDSAVYLCASSLKDSTDTQYFGPGTRLTVL.

This chain uses TRBV28 with TRBJ1-5, with TRBD1 as a possible D gene (5 bases). This CDR3 has 15 residues. Per the germline V gene, CDR1 is MDHEN and CDR2 is SYDVKM. V lost 8 bases, J lost 6 bases, and 20 bases lay in between. The CDR3 DNA follows: TGTGCCAGCGAATCCCCCAGGGCCCTGGGTCAGCCCCAGCATTTT. This sequence encodes CASESPRALGQPQHF. The full variable domain, in which reference TRBV28 and TRBJ1-5 provide the parts outside the CDR3, is DVKVTQSSRYLVKRTGEKVFLECVQDMDHENMFWYRQDPGLGLRLIYFSYDVKMKEKGDIPEGYSVSREKKERFSLILESASTNQTSMYLCASESPRALGQPQHFGDGTRLSIL.

The chain uses TRBV7-8 and TRBJ2-7; 11 bases line up with TRBD1. This CDR3 has 17 amino acids. Germline lookup yields CDR1 SGHVS and CDR2 FQNEAQ. Germline trimming cut 6 bases from V and 2 bases from J; bases unmatched to any gene: 12. The CDR3 DNA sequence: TGTGCCAGCAGTTCCCCGGGACAGGGGGGGAGCCCCTACGAGCAGTACTTC. Translation gives CASSSPGQGGSPYEQYF.

V gene TRBV5-5 combines with J gene TRBJ2-1; 10 bases map to TRBD1. Germline assignment: CDR1 SGHKS and CDR2 YYEKEE (reference sequence). The V segment lost 3 bases and the J segment 5 bases; nucleotides outside the gene matches: 8. CDR3 length equals 16 residues. DNA for the CDR3: TGTGCCAGCAGCTCCACTCCGGGACAGGGGAACAATGAGCAGTTCTTC. Protein: CASSSTPGQGNNEQFF.

In this sample, this clonotype turned up a few times. The V call is TRBV20-1, the J call TRBJ2-4; TRBD1 matches at 9 bases. The J call is uncertain, as TRBJ2-7 better fits the DNA end. Germline V lookup: CDR1 DFQATT, CDR2 SNEGSKA (reference sequence). CDR3 size: 14 residues. The CDR3 DNA sequence: TGCAGTGCTACCGGGGGACAGGGAACGCGCGAGCAGTACTTC. This translates into CSATGGQGTREQYF.

In its sample, this clonotype was seen a few times. This chain joins TRBV5-1 and TRBJ1-2; no clear D gene. Trimming took 2 bases from V and 9 from J, leaving 14 bases between them. The CDR3 length is 13 residues. Germline V lookup: CDR1 SGHRS, CDR2 YFSETQ. The CDR3 region has the DNA TGCGCCAGCAGCTTCGAGGGTATGGAAAGCTACACCTTC. This gives the protein CASSFEGMESYTF.

This clonotype has just a few counts. The chain employs TRBV9 and TRBJ2-1; D ambiguous. V shed 0 bases and J shed 5 bases, with 12 bases lying between them. From germline, CDR1 is SGDLS and CDR2 YYNGEE. CDR3 size: 15 residues. In nucleotides, the CDR3 is TGTGCCAGCAGCGTAGTAGCCACAGTGAACAATGAGCAGTTCTTC. Translation: CASSVVATVNNEQFF.

This sequence joins TRBV15 and TRBJ2-7, with a weak D call TRBD1 (5 bases). The CDR3 is 14 amino acids. Germline lookup yields CDR1 LNHNV and CDR2 YYDKDF (reference sequence). The V and J ends lost 0 bases and 1 base respectively, with 7 bases between them. CDR3 DNA: TGTGCCACCAGCAGAGATGGGGCATCCTACGAGCAGTACTTC. Translated: CATSRDGASYEQYF.

This rearrangement joins TRBV10-3 to TRBJ2-3; 10 bases map to TRBD2. J lost 3 bases, V lost 3 bases, and 6 bases had no gene match. From germline, CDR1 is ENHRY and CDR2 SYGVKD. This CDR3 has 16 amino acids. CDR3 DNA: TGTGCCATCAGTGAAGCGGGGGGGCGACGGACAGATACGCAGTATTTT. Translation gives CAISEAGGRRTDTQYF.

This chain links TRBV9 with TRBJ2-5; perhaps TRBD2 as D (5 bases). V shed 3 bases and J shed 3 bases, with 6 bases lying between them. CDR3 length: 12 residues. The germline gives CDR1 SGDLS, CDR2 YYNGEE. CDR3 sequence (DNA): TGTGCCAGCAGCGCGGAGGAAGAGACCCAGTACTTC. Amino acids: CASSAEEETQYF.

The chain couples TRBV28 to TRBJ1-5, with a tentative D call TRBD1 (5 bases). V was pared by 1 base and J by 3 bases, with 7 bases between. CDR1 is MDHEN and CDR2 is SYDVKM in the germline V gene. The CDR3 spans 14 residues. The CDR3 DNA follows: TGTGCCAGCAGTTTATCAGGGCTCAATCAGCCCCAGCATTTT. This codes for CASSLSGLNQPQHF.

The rearrangement joins TRBV10-3 to TRBJ2-3; 7 bases fit TRBD2. This CDR3 is built from 14 residues. Germline values: CDR1 ENHRY, CDR2 SYGVKD. V gave up 7 bases and J gave up 2 bases; unmatched junction bases: 6. The DNA of the CDR3 is TGTGCCATCAATTTAGCGGGTATCACAGATACGCAGTATTTT. Protein sequence: CAINLAGITDTQYF.

Ten or more counts support this clonotype. The chain combines TRBV20-1 with TRBJ2-7; D gene uncertain. With 3 bases removed from V and 2 bases from J, the gap between germline ends came to 8 bases. The germline CDR1 and CDR2 sequences are DFQATT and SNEGSKA (reference sequence). The length of the CDR3 is 12 residues. CDR3 nucleotide sequence: TGCAGTGCTAGTTCGGCAGCCTACGAGCAGTACTTC. Protein sequence: CSASSAAYEQYF.

As regards this clonotype: Mismatch with germline at one junction end may stem from a read error. The V gene is TRBV2, the J gene TRBJ2-1, with D perhaps matching TRBD1 (5 bases). CDR1 and CDR2 (germline): SNHLY, FYNNEI. This CDR3 has 14 residues. CDR3 in DNA: TGTGCCAGCAGCGAAGACAGCCTACAACCCGAGCAGTTCTTC. Its translation is CASSEDSLQPEQFF.